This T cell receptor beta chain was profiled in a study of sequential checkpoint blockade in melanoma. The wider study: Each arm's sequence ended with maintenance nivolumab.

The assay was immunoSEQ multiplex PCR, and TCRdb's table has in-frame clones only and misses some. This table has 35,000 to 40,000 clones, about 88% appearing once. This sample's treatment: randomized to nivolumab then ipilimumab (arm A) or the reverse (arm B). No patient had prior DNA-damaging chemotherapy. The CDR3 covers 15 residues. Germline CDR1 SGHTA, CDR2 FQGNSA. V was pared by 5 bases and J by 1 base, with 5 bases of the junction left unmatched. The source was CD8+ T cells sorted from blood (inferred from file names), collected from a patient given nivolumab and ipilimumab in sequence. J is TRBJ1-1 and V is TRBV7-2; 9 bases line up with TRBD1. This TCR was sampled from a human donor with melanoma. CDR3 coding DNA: TGTGCCAGCAGCCCTCCGGGACAGGGGAACACTGAAGCTTTCTTT. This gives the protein CASSPPGQGNTEAFF.